The entry that follows covers one T cell receptor beta chain sequence. Its target is unknown. Looked up from germline, CDR1 is LNHDA and CDR2 is SQIVND (reference sequence). V lost 5 bases to trimming and J lost 12 bases; unmatched junction nucleotides: 14. The CDR3 spans 14 residues. The PCR contained 60 Vbeta and 13 Jbeta primers. Sequencing was performed with immunoSEQ multiplex PCR; in TCRdb, only in-frame clones are kept and a portion is missing. Its clone listing holds 60,000 or so clones. This sample was taken from a study of cytomegalovirus exposure and HLA in healthy donors. Overall study results and limits: The study found most TCR sequences rare, yet found some public TCRs in many donors. Among donors in an Asian-associated ancestry cluster, a later analysis reportedly found fewer N-insertions than the roughly 700-donor mean.

The rearrangement uses TRBV19 and TRBJ1-1; 8 bases are shared with TRBD1. The sample consisted of PBMCs. The sequence came from a woman aged 18 to 35 in good health and CMV-seronegative. CDR3 region: CASSQDRGRSLSFF. The CDR3 DNA is TGTGCCAGTAGTCAAGACAGGGGTCGCTCCCTGTCTTTCTTT.